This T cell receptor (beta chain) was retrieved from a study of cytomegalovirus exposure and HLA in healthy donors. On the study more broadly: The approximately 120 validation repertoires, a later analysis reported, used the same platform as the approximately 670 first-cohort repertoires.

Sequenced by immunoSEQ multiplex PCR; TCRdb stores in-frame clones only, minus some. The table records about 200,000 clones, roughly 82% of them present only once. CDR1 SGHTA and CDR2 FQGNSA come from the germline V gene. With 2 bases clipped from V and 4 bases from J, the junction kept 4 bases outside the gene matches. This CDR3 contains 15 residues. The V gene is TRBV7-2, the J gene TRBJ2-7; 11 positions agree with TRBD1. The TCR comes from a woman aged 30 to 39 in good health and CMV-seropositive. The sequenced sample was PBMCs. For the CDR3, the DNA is TGTGCCAGCAGCTTAACCGGGACAGGGGGGTACGAGCAGTACTTC. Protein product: CASSLTGTGGYEQYF.